This T cell receptor (beta chain) was retrieved from a study of graft-versus-host responses after intestinal transplantation. The wider study: Induction with anti-thymocyte globulin, then tacrolimus and steroids for around three years, was given to all recipients. Study-level findings and limits: Across patients carrying graft-donor T cell macrochimerism, allografts held high graft-versus-host to host-versus-graft clonal ratios. Early post-transplant HvG declines showed an association with peak circulating GvH clone levels.

V lost 10 bases, J lost 7 bases, and 15 bases stayed unmatched. The CDR3 totals 14 residues. The germline gives CDR1 MNHNS, CDR2 SASEGT. Of note for this clone: Antigen unknown.

Repertoires were generated with immunoSEQ multiplex PCR, while TCRdb's copy carries only in-frame clones and drops some. Seen here are approximately 110,000 clones, 90% to 95% observed once, and the top ten hold 0.23%. The J gene is TRBJ1-1, the V gene TRBV6-1, with 7 bases identical to TRBD1. This specimen consisted of unstimulated CD4+ T cells sorted from spleen or lymph node cells, obtained before transplant. The origin of this receptor is a human donor who was the organ donor for an intestinal transplant. The CDR3 loop is CATRRGRKYLEAFF. In DNA, the CDR3 is TGTGCCACCCGAAGGGGGCGCAAGTATCTTGAAGCTTTCTTT.